Listed below are T cell receptor beta chains from one sample, sequenced in a study of cytomegalovirus exposure and HLA in healthy donors. Data came from immunoSEQ multiplex PCR; TCRdb stores just in-frame clones and leaves some out. Here the sample spans around 40,000 clones, 50% to 75% being singletons. What was sequenced was PBMCs. All receptors come from a human donor in good health. Each CDR3 is given with its conserved first and last residue. A D gene is named only where the DNA matches it firmly. Rows give clone size only sometimes, using once, few, many, or a class for an expanded clone.

j_call | clone_size | d_call | v_call | cdr3_nt | cdr3_aa
TRBJ2-7 | - | - | TRBV11-2 | TGTGCCAGCAGCTCGAAAGGGGGTAGTGACTACGAGCAGTACTTC | CASSSKGGSDYEQYF
TRBJ2-1 | few | TRBD1 | TRBV6-4 | TGTGCCAGCACTGAGACAGGGGTCAATGAGCAGTTCTTC | CASTETGVNEQFF
TRBJ2-7 | few | - | TRBV5-1 | TGCGCCAGCAGCTCGACTTACTACGAGCAGTACTTC | CASSSTYYEQYF
TRBJ1-2 | - | - | TRBV6-1 | TGTGCCAGCAGTTTAGATGGCTACACCTTC | CASSLDGYTF
TRBJ1-5 | - | - | TRBV4-2 | TGTGCCAGCAGCCAACCATCAGGGGACACTCAGCCCCAGCATTTT | CASSQPSGDTQPQHF
TRBJ1-4 | few | TRBD1 | TRBV4-2 | TGTGCCAGCAGCCAAGACGGCAGGGGGGTTGAAAAACTGTTTTTT | CASSQDGRGVEKLFF
TRBJ1-1 | - | - | TRBV11-2 | TGTGCCAGCAGCTTAAGCCACGCCACTGAAGCTTTCTTT | CASSLSHATEAFF
TRBJ1-5 | - | - | TRBV2 | TGTGCCAGCAGTGACGCTACCTCGCGTCAGCCCCAGCATTTT | CASSDATSRQPQHF
TRBJ2-7 | few | - | TRBV6-5 | TGTGCCAGTTACAGGGAGTACGAGCAGTACTTC | CASYREYEQYF
TRBJ1-1 | - | - | TRBV7-9 | TGTGCCAGCAGCTTAAGTGGGGGGTCTGAAGCTTTCTTT | CASSLSGGSEAFF
TRBJ1-4 | few | - | TRBV25-1 | TGTGCCAGCAGTGAATGGGGCAGGATCAATGAAAAACTGTTTTTT | CASSEWGRINEKLFF
TRBJ1-2 | once | TRBD1 | TRBV9 | TGTGCCAGCAGCGTGACAGGGGGCGCAAACTATGGCTACACCTTC | CASSVTGGANYGYTF
TRBJ2-2 | - | - | TRBV10-3 | TGTGCCATCAGTGACCGGGATGGAACCGGGGAGCTGTTTTTT | CAISDRDGTGELFF
TRBJ1-6 | - | - | TRBV6-5 | TGTGCCAGCAGTCTTGGGCATTCACCCCTCCACTTT | CASSLGHSPLHF
TRBJ1-2 | - | - | TRBV29-1 | TGCAGCGTTGAAGACAGTAACTATGGCTACACCTTC | CSVEDSNYGYTF
TRBJ1-5 | few | - | TRBV5-4 | TGTGCCAGCAGCCCTACCCCTGATCAGCCCCAGCATTTT | CASSPTPDQPQHF
TRBJ2-7 | - | TRBD2 | TRBV7-2 | TGTGCCAGCAGCTTAGCCGGGACTAACAACTACGAGCAGTACTTC | CASSLAGTNNYEQYF
TRBJ2-1 | few | - | TRBV30 | TGTGCCTGGAGCCGGAGGTGGAATGAGCAGTTCTTC | CAWSRRWNEQFF
TRBJ2-2 | - | - | TRBV7-8 | TGTGCCAGCAGCTTAGACCGGGCCGGGGAGCTGTTTTTT | CASSLDRAGELFF
TRBJ1-1 | - | - | TRBV4-1 | TGCGCCAGCAGCCAAGAAGGGCGGGGCATGAACACTGAAGCTTTCTTT | CASSQEGRGMNTEAFF
TRBJ2-3 | - | TRBD1 | TRBV9 | TGTGCCAGCGCTAGGACAGGAGCTACGCAGTATTTT | CASARTGATQYF
TRBJ2-7 | few | TRBD2 | TRBV5-1 | TGCGCCAGCAGCTTTTTTTCTAGCGGGGCTCCCTACGAGCAGTACTTC | CASSFFSSGAPYEQYF
TRBJ1-1 | - | - | TRBV7-2 | TGTGCCAGCAGCGCAGAAACCGGGACACACAATAACACTGAAGCTTTCTTT | CASSAETGTHNNTEAFF
TRBJ1-2 | - | - | TRBV20-1 | TGCAGTGCCCCAGACCAGGATGGCTACACCTTC | CSAPDQDGYTF
TRBJ1-1 | - | TRBD1 | TRBV6-6 | TGTGCCAGCAGTTCCACGACAGGGGGCACTGAAGCTTTCTTT | CASSSTTGGTEAFF
TRBJ2-4 | - | TRBD2 | TRBV6-5 | TGTGCCAGCAGCCCTAGCGGGGCAGCCAAAAACATTCAGTACTTC | CASSPSGAAKNIQYF
TRBJ1-6 | - | TRBD1 | TRBV6-5 | TGTGCCAGCAGCAACAGGGGTGGGCCCCTCCACTTT | CASSNRGGPLHF
TRBJ1-6 | few | - | TRBV7-8 | TGTGCCAGCAGCCCTGGACAGACTTTTAATTCACCCCTCCACTTT | CASSPGQTFNSPLHF
TRBJ1-5 | few | - | TRBV6-6 | TGTGCCAGCAGGGAGCATCAGCCCCAGCATTTT | CASREHQPQHF
TRBJ1-2 | few | - | TRBV7-9 | TGTGCCAGCAGCTTAGAAGGGGTTGGCTACACCTTC | CASSLEGVGYTF
TRBJ2-1 | - | - | TRBV4-3 | TGCGCCAGCAGCCAAGATGTCGACAATGAGCAGTTCTTC | CASSQDVDNEQFF
TRBJ1-5 | few | TRBD1 | TRBV30 | TGTGCCTGGAGTGTGACAGGGCCGAGGGAGGATCAGCCCCAGCATTTT | CAWSVTGPREDQPQHF
TRBJ1-2 | - | - | TRBV7-2 | TGTGCCAGCAGGACGGGGAGGGGGAGCTATGGCTACACCTTC | CASRTGRGSYGYTF
TRBJ1-2 | - | TRBD1 | TRBV5-6 | TGTGCCAGCAGCTCGGGACAGTACTATGGCTACACCTTC | CASSSGQYYGYTF
TRBJ1-5 | - | - | TRBV30 | TGTGCCTGGAGTGTAAAACTCTCGGTTCAGCCCCAGCATTTT | CAWSVKLSVQPQHF
TRBJ2-2 | - | - | TRBV7-9 | TGTGCCAGCAGCTTCTGGCGGGGGCAAAACACCGGGGAGCTGTTTTTT | CASSFWRGQNTGELFF
TRBJ2-2 | - | - | TRBV30 | TGTGCCTGGGTTGCTAAATCGAACACCGGGGAGCTGTTTTTT | CAWVAKSNTGELFF
TRBJ2-1 | once | - | TRBV9 | TGTGCCAGCAGCTTGGGACAAACCACGAACAATGAGCAGTTCTTC | CASSLGQTTNNEQFF
TRBJ2-5 | - | TRBD1 | TRBV28 | TGTGCCAGCAGTCCGCCCGGGACAGGAAGGCAAGAGACCCAGTACTTC | CASSPPGTGRQETQYF
TRBJ2-7 | - | - | TRBV14 | TGTGCCAGCAGCCAGGGCCTATACGAGCAGTACTTC | CASSQGLYEQYF
TRBJ1-2 | - | - | TRBV10-3 | TGTGCCATCAGGGCTCGGGGTACTAACTATGGCTACACCTTC | CAIRARGTNYGYTF
TRBJ2-7 | once | TRBD2 | TRBV5-6 | TGTGCCAGCCAGCGGGGTGGGTACGAGCAGTACTTC | CASQRGGYEQYF
TRBJ2-2 | - | TRBD2 | TRBV4-2 | TGTGCCAGCAGCCCCGCTCTGACTAGCGGGGGGCCCACCGGGGAGCTGTTTTTT | CASSPALTSGGPTGELFF
TRBJ2-5 | once | TRBD2 | TRBV5-1 | TGCGCCAGCAGCTTGACGAGCGGGGAAGAGACCCAGTACTTC | CASSLTSGEETQYF
TRBJ2-7 | - | TRBD1 | TRBV5-1 | TGCGCCAGCAGCTTGGACCCGGGACAGGAATCCTACGAGCAGTACTTC | CASSLDPGQESYEQYF
TRBJ2-4 | once | TRBD1 | TRBV2 | TGTGCCAGCAGTGGACAGGGGAACATTCAGTACTTC | CASSGQGNIQYF
TRBJ1-3 | - | TRBD1 | TRBV25-1 | TGTGCCAGCAGCCGGGACAGCCGAAACACCATATATTTT | CASSRDSRNTIYF
TRBJ2-3 | once | - | TRBV4-3 | TGCGCCAGCAGCCTAGGTGGGACTCGGAGCACAGATACGCAGTATTTT | CASSLGGTRSTDTQYF
TRBJ2-5 | - | TRBD1 | TRBV5-1 | TGCGCCAGCAGCCTCCGCGAGGGGGCCGGAGAGACCCAGTACTTC | CASSLREGAGETQYF
TRBJ1-6 | once | TRBD1 | TRBV13 | TGTGCCAGCAGCTTAGGCCTCGCGGTCAGGGGGACTTCACCCCTCCACTTT | CASSLGLAVRGTSPLHF